The next 9 T cell receptor beta chains were all read from a single sample in a study of blood T cell dynamics during melanoma immunotherapy. The sample's time point: week 3, after first cycle of checkpoint inhibitor. Produced via immunoSEQ multiplex PCR; TCRdb's table is partial and in-frame only. The table records about 17,000 clones, 70% to 90% of them present only once. The sequencing used blood, collected from a patient treated with checkpoint blockade. These TCRs come from a human donor with melanoma.

The CDR3 nucleotides read TGTGCCAGCAGTAACAGGGGTGGAAACACCATATATTTT. This gives the protein CASSNRGGNTIYF. The chain joins TRBV27 to TRBJ1-3, with 7 bases aligning to TRBD1. Per the germline V gene, CDR1 is MNHEY and CDR2 is SMNVEV (reference sequence). This CDR3 is 13 amino acids long. Trimming removed 5 bases from V and 3 bases from J; junction bases left unmatched: 1.

The chain is built from TRBV5-1 and TRBJ2-5; a possible D gene is TRBD1 (6 bases). CDR1 is SGHRS, CDR2 YFSETQ, per germline. CDR3 length equals 15 residues. With 1 base removed from V and 2 bases from J, the gap between germline ends came to 12 bases. The DNA for the CDR3 is TGCGCCAGCAGCTTGAAGGGGGAGCGACAAGAGACCCAGTACTTC. It specifies CASSLKGERQETQYF.

The rearrangement links TRBV5-4 to TRBJ2-1; D is possibly TRBD2 (5 bases). Trimming shortened V by 0 bases and J by 9 bases, and 10 bases separated the two germline ends. Germline CDR1 is SGHNT and CDR2 is YYREEE (reference sequence). The CDR3 covers 13 residues. CDR3 coding DNA: TGTGCCAGCAGCTTGGCCGGGGTAGGTGAGCAGTTCTTC. Translation gives CASSLAGVGEQFF.

The rearrangement links TRBV27 to TRBJ2-3, with D perhaps matching TRBD2 (5 bases). CDR3 size: 15 residues. CDR1 is MNHEY and CDR2 is SMNVEV in the germline V gene (reference sequence). Trimming removed 5 bases from V and 3 bases from J, with 15 bases in between. This CDR3 is CASSPVGVRTDTQYF. The CDR3 DNA sequence: TGTGCCAGCAGTCCTGTCGGGGTTCGGACAGATACGCAGTATTTT.

The chain combines TRBV4-1 with TRBJ2-2; D call uncertain. This CDR3 has 16 residues. CDR1 is MGHRA and CDR2 is YSYEKL in the germline V gene. V lost 1 base and J 6 bases, leaving 15 bases between the germline ends. CDR3 region: CASSQANLVAAGELFF. CDR3 nucleotides: TGCGCCAGCAGCCAAGCCAACTTGGTGGCGGCCGGGGAGCTGTTTTTT.

The chain couples TRBV7-8 to TRBJ1-2; the match to TRBD1 covers 7 bases. V was clipped by 4 bases and J by 7 bases; unmatched bases: 6. The CDR3 extends over 13 amino acids. Germline V gives CDR1 SGHVS, CDR2 FQNEAQ. DNA for the CDR3: TGTGCCAGCAGCTCATACAGGGGTGGTGGCTACACCTTC. Its protein product is CASSSYRGGGYTF.

The rearrangement uses TRBV29-1 and TRBJ1-2, with unresolved D. Germline CDR1 and CDR2: SQVTM and ANQGSEA. This CDR3 spans 13 amino acids. V shed 2 bases and J shed 7 bases, with 14 bases lying between them. CDR3 region: CSVETRTRAGYTF. CDR3 DNA: TGCAGCGTTGAAACCCGGACTCGTGCTGGCTACACCTTC.

V and J are TRBV7-7 and TRBJ2-2; 7 bases are a match to TRBD1. Germline V lookup: CDR1 SSHAT, CDR2 FNYEAQ (reference sequence). The V and J ends lost 5 bases and 6 bases, in that order; junction bases with no gene match: 9. The CDR3 is 15 residues long. The CDR3 nucleotides read TGTGCCAGCAGCAAAATGGGACAGATTCCCGGGGAGCTGTTTTTT. This sequence encodes CASSKMGQIPGELFF. Supplemented by reference TRBV7-7 and TRBJ2-2, the full variable domain reads GAGVSQSPRYKVTKRGQDVTLRCDPISSHATLYWYQQALGQGPEFLTYFNYEAQPDKSGLPSDRFSAERPEGSISTLTIQRTEQRDSAMYRCASSKMGQIPGELFFGEGSRLTVL.

The CDR3 coding sequence is TGTGCCAGCAGGCCGACTAGCGGAATTTACAATGAGCAGTTCTTC. This encodes CASRPTSGIYNEQFF. The chain has TRBV5-4 and TRBJ2-1; the match to TRBD2 covers 9 bases. V lost 5 bases and J lost 4; bases outside the gene matches: 7. Germline V gives CDR1 SGHNT, CDR2 YYREEE (reference sequence). This CDR3 comprises 15 residues.